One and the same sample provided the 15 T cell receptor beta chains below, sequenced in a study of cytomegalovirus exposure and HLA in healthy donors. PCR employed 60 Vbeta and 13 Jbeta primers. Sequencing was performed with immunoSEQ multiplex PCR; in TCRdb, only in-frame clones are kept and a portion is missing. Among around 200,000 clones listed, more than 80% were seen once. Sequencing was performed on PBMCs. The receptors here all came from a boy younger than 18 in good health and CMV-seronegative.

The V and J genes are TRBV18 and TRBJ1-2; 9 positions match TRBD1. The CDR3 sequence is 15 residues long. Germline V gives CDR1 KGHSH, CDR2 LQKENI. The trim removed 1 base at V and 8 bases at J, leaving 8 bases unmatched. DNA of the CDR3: TGTGCCAGCTCACCACTTAAACAGGGGGCGATCGGCTACACCTTC. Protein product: CASSPLKQGAIGYTF.

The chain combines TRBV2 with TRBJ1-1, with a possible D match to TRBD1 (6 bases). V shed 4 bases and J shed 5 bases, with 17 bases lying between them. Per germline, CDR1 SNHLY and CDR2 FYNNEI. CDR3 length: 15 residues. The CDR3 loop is CASSVSGASGTEAFF. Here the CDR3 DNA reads TGTGCCAGCAGTGTGTCAGGGGCCTCGGGGACTGAAGCTTTCTTT.

Here the CDR3 reads CASSLRDRSSTGELFF. In DNA form, the CDR3 reads TGCGCCAGCAGCCTCCGGGACAGGTCCTCCACCGGGGAGCTGTTTTTT. The chain couples TRBV5-1 to TRBJ2-2, with TRBD1 identical over 8 bases. V was clipped by 4 bases and J by 4 bases; unmatched bases: 9. CDR3 length: 16 residues. CDR1 and CDR2 (germline): SGHRS, YFSETQ. Filled out from reference TRBV5-1 and TRBJ2-2, the complete variable domain reads KAGVTQTPRYLIKTRGQQVTLSCSPISGHRSVSWYQQTPGQGLQFLFEYFSETQRNKGNFPGRFSGRQFSNSRSEMNVSTLELGDSALYLCASSLRDRSSTGELFFGEGSRLTVL.

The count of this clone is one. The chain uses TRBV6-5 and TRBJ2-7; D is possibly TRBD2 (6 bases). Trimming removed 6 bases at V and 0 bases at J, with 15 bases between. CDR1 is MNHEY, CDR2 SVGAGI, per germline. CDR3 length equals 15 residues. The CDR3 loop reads CASSRLGVSSYEQYF. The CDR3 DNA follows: TGTGCCAGCAGCCGACTAGGAGTGAGCTCCTACGAGCAGTACTTC.

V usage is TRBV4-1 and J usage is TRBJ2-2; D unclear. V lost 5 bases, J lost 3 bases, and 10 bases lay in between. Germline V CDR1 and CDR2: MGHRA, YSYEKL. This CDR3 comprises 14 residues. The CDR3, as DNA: TGCGCCAGCAGCTCCTGGAGAGACACCGGGGAGCTGTTTTTT. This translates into CASSSWRDTGELFF.

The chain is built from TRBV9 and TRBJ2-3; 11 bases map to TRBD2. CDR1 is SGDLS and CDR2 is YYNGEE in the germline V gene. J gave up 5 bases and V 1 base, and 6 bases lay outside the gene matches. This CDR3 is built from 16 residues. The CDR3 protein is CASSVPLAGVGDTQYF. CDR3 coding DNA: TGTGCCAGCAGCGTACCACTAGCGGGGGTCGGAGATACGCAGTATTTT.

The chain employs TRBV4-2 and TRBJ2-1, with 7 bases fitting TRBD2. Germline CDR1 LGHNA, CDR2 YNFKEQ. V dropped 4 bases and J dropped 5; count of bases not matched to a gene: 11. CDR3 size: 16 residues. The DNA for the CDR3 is TGTGCCAGCAGCCCGGAAACGGGGGGTTGGGACAATGAGCAGTTCTTC. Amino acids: CASSPETGGWDNEQFF.

The CDR3 DNA reads TGTGCCCGCAGGGTAGGGCCTGGCTACACCTTC. Translation gives CARRVGPGYTF. The J gene is TRBJ1-2, the V gene TRBV5-3, with a tentative D call TRBD1 (5 bases). Being an ORF, TRBV5-3 has a function that is uncertain. Trimming removed 10 bases at V and 7 bases at J, with 14 bases between. This CDR3 contains 11 residues.

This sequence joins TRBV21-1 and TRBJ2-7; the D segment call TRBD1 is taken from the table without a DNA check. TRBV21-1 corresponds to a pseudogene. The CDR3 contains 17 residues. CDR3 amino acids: CASSNQMRWDRSNEQYF. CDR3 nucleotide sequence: TGTGCCAGCAGTAACCAGATGAGATGGGACAGGAGCAACGAGCAGTACTTC.

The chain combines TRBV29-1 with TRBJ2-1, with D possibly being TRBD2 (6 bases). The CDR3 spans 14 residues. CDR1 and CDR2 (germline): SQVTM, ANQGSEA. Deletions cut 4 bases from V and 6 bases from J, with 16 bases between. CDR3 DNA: TGCAGCGTTGGCCGGGAGAGCCCCCCCAATGAGCAGTTCTTC. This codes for CSVGRESPPNEQFF.

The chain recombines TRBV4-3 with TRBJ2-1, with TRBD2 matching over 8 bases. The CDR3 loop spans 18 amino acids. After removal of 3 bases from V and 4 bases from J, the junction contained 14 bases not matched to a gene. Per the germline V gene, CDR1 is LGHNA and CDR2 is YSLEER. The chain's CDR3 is CASSQGAARGGTYNEQFF. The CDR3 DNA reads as TGCGCCAGCAGCCAGGGGGCGGCTCGGGGGGGTACTTACAATGAGCAGTTCTTC.

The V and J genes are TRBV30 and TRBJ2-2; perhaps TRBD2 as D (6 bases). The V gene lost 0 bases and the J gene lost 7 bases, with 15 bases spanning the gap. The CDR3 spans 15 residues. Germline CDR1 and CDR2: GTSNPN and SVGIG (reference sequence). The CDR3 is CAWSVSASVFGELFF. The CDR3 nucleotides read TGTGCCTGGAGTGTATCGGCTAGCGTTTTCGGGGAGCTGTTTTTT.

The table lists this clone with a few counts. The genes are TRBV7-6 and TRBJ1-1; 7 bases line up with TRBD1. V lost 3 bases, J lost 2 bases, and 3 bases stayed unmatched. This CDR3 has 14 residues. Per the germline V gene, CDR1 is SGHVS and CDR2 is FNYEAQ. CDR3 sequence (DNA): TGTGCCAGCAGCTTGGGACAGACAAACACTGAAGCTTTCTTT. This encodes CASSLGQTNTEAFF.

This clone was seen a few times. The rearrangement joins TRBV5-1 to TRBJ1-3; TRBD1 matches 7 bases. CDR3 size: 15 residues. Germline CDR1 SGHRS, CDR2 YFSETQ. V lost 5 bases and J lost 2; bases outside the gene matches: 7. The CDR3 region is CASRPGTATGNTIYF. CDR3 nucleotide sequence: TGCGCCAGCAGACCCGGGACAGCGACTGGAAACACCATATATTTT.

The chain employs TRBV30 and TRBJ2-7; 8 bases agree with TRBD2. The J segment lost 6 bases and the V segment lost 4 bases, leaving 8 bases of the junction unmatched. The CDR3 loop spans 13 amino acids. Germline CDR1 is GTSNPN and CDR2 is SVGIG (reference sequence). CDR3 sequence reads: CAWTPAGVGEQYF. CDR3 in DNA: TGTGCCTGGACCCCAGCGGGAGTGGGCGAGCAGTACTTC. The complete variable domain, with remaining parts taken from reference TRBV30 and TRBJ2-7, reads SQTIHQWPATLVQPVGSPLSLECTVEGTSNPNLYWYRQAAGRGLQLLFYSVGIGQISSEVPQNLSASRPQDRQFILSSKKLLLSDSGFYLCAWTPAGVGEQYFGPGTRLTVT.